The sequence of this T cell receptor (beta chain) was determined in a study of regulatory T cells in long-lasting Graves disease. Notes on the study in general: Persistent disease showed a preference for TRBV28, TRBJ1-2 and TRBJ2-5. Persistent-disease Graves' patients showed less TCR diversity than new cases.

Comment on this clonotype: The antigen is not known.

This CDR3 region has 13 residues. Trimming took off 3 bases at V and 3 bases at J, with 11 bases between the two ends. Looked up from germline, CDR1 is DFQATT and CDR2 is SNEGSKA (reference sequence). Time point denoted: newly diagnosed GD, antithyroid drugs for less than 3 months. PBMC-extracted RNA yielded the TCR library. By American Thyroid Association guidelines, Graves' disease was diagnosed in the cohort. An endocrinology department in Xi'an, China, recruited the patients. CDR3-region Arm-PCR and iRepertoire HTBI primers produced the TCR beta libraries. MiXCR was run by TCRdb on the multiplex PCR reads, yielding one entry per CDR3 protein. The sample consists of approximately 300,000 distinct CDR3 sequences, approximately 20% of them appearing once.

The starting material was peripheral blood mononuclear cells (PBMCs), obtained at new diagnosis, from a patient treated with antithyroid drugs. This clonotype was sampled from a female donor with Graves disease. This rearrangement joins TRBV20-1 to TRBJ1-1; perhaps TRBD1 as D (5 bases). DNA for the CDR3: TGCAGTGCTAGCGTTACAGGCTACACTGAAGCTTTCTTT. Translated, it gives CSASVTGYTEAFF.